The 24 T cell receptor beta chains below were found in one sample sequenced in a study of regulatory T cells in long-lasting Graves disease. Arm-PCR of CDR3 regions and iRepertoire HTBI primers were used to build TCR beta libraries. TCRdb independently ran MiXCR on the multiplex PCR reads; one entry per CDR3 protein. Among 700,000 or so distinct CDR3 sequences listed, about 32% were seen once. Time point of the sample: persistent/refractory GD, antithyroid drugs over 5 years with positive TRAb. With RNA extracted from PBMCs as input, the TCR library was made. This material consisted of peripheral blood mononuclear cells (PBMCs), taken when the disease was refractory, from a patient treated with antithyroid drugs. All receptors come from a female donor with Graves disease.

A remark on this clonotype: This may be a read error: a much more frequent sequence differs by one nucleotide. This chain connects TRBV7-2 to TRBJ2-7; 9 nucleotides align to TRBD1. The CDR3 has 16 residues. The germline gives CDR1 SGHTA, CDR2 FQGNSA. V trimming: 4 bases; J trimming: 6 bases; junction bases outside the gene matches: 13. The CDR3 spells CASSYPVGTGRCEQYF. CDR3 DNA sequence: TGTGCCAGCAGCTATCCGGTGGGGACAGGGCGATGCGAGCAGTACTTC.

The chain's CDR3 is CSAGGLGRVYEQYF. CDR3 nucleotide sequence: TGCAGTGCTGGGGGACTTGGGCGAGTCTACGAGCAGTACTTC. The chain employs TRBV20-1 and TRBJ2-7; a weak D match, TRBD2 (6 bases). The CDR3 spans 14 residues. Germline V gene lookup returns CDR1 DFQATT and CDR2 SNEGSKA (reference sequence). V was cut by 5 bases and J by 3 bases, with 17 bases left in between.

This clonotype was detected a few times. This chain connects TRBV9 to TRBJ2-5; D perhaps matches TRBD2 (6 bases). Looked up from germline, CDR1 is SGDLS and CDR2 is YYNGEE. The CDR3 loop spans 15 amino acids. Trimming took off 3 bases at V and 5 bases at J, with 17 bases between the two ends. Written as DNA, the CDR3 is TGTGCCAGCAGCGGACTCAAGGGGAGGTGGGAGACCCAGTACTTC. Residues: CASSGLKGRWETQYF. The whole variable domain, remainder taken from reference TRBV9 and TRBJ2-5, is DSGVTQTPKHLITATGQRVTLRCSPRSGDLSVYWYQQSLDQGLQFLIQYYNGEERAKGNILERFSAQQFPDLHSELNLSSLELGDSALYFCASSGLKGRWETQYFGPGTRLLVL.

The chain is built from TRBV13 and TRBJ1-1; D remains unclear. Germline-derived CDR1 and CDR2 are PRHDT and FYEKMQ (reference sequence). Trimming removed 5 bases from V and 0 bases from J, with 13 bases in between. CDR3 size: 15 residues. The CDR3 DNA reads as TGTGCCAGCAGCAATCTAGACGGACTGAACACTGAAGCTTTCTTT. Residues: CASSNLDGLNTEAFF.

CDR3 in amino acids: CAINDEARGQHGYTF. CDR3 nucleotides: TGTGCCATCAACGACGAGGCCAGAGGACAACATGGCTACACCTTC. The chain couples TRBV10-3 to TRBJ1-2, with TRBD1 as a possible D gene (5 bases). V lost 7 bases, J lost 6 bases, and 21 bases lay in between. This CDR3 spans 15 amino acids. In germline, CDR1 is ENHRY, CDR2 SYGVKD.

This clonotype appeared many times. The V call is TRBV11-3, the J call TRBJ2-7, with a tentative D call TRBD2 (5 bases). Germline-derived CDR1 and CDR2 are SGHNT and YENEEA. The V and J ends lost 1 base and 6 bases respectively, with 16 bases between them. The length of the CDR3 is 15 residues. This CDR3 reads CASSLAASREGEQYF. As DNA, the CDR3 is TGTGCCAGCAGCTTAGCGGCTAGCCGGGAAGGCGAGCAGTACTTC.

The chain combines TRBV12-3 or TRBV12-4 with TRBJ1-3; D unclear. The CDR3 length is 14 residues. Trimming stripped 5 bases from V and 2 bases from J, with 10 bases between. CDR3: CASSPGWPGNTIYF. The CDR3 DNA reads TGTGCCAGCAGTCCCGGATGGCCTGGAAACACCATATATTTT.

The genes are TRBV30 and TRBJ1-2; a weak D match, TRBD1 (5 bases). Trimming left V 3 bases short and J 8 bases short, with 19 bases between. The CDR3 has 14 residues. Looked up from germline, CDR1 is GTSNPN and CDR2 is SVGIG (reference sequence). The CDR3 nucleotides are TGTGCCTGGAGGGGTGTGGGCTTTCAGGGCGGCTACACCTTC. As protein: CAWRGVGFQGGYTF.

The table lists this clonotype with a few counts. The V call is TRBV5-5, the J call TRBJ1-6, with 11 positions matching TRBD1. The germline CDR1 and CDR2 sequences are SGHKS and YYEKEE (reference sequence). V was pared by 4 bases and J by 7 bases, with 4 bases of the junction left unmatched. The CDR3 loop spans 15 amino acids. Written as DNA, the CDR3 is TGTGCCAGCAGCGGGACAGGGGGTGACAATTCACCCCTCCACTTT. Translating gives CASSGTGGDNSPLHF.

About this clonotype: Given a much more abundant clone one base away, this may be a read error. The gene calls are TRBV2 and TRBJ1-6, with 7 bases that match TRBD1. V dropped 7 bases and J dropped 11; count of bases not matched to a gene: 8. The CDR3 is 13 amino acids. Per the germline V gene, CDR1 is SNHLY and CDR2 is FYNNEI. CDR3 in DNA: TGTGCCAGCATTGGGACAGACAATCCACCCCTCCACTTT. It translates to CASIGTDNPPLHF.

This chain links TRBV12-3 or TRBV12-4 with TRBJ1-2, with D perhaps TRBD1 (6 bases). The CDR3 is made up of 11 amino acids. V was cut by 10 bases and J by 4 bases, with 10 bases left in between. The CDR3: CATDRPYGYTF. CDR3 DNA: TGTGCCACGGACAGACCCTATGGCTACACCTTC.

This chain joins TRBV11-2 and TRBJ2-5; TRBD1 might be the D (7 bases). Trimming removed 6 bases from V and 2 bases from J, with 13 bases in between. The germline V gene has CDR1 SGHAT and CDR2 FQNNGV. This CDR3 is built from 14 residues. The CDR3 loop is CASSAQGGQETQYF. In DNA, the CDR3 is TGTGCCAGCAGTGCCCAGGGGGGTCAAGAGACCCAGTACTTC.

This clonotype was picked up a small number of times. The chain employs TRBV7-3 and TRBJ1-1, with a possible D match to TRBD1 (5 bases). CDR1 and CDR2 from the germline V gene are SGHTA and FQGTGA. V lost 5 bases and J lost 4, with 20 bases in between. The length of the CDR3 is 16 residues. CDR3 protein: CASSEVRSGQGTEAFF. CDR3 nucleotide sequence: TGTGCCAGCAGCGAAGTCAGGTCAGGGCAGGGCACTGAAGCTTTCTTT.

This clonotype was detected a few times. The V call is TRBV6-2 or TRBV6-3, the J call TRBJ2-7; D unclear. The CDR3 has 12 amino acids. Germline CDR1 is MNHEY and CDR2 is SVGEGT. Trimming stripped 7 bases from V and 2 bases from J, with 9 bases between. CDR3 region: CASNRAPYEQYF. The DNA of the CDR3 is TGTGCCAGCAATAGAGCCCCCTACGAGCAGTACTTC.

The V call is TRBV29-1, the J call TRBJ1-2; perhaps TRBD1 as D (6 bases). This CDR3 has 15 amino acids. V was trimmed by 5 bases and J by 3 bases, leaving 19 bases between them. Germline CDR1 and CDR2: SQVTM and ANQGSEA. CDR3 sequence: CSVKLGQSEYYGYTF. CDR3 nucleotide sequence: TGCAGCGTTAAATTAGGACAGAGCGAGTACTATGGCTACACCTTC.

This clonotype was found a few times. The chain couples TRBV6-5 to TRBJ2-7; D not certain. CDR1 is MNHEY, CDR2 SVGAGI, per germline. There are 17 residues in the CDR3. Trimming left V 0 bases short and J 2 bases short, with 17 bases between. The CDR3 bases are TGTGCCAGCAGTTACTCGGTCTTTCGATCGCCGGCCTACGAGCAGTACTTC. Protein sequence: CASSYSVFRSPAYEQYF.

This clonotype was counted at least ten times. CDR3 in DNA: TGTGCCAGCAGCTGGGGTCCGGGGAACCTTCAAGAGACCCAGTACTTC. Translated, it gives CASSWGPGNLQETQYF. V gene TRBV11-2 combines with J gene TRBJ2-5; D possibly corresponds to TRBD2 (5 bases). CDR1 is SGHAT, CDR2 FQNNGV, per germline. The CDR3 has 16 amino acids. The germline V and J ends were trimmed by 4 bases and 2 bases, with 17 bases remaining between them.

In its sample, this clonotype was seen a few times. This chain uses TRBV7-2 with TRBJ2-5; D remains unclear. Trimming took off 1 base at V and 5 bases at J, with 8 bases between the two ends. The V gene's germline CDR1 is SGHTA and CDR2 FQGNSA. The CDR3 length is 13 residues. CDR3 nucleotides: TGTGCCAGCAGCTTAGTACCGGCGGAGACCCAGTACTTC. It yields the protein CASSLVPAETQYF.

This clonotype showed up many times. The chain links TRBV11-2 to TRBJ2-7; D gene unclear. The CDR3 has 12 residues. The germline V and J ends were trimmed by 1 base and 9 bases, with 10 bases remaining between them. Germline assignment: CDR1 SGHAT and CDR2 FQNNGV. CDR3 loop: CASSLVSIGQYF. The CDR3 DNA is TGTGCCAGCAGCTTAGTCTCGATCGGGCAGTACTTC. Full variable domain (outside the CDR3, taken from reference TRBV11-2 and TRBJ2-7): EAGVAQSPRYKIIEKRQSVAFWCNPISGHATLYWYQQILGQGPKLLIQFQNNGVVDDSQLPKDRFSAERLKGVDSTLKIQPAKLEDSAVYLCASSLVSIGQYFGPGTRLTVT.

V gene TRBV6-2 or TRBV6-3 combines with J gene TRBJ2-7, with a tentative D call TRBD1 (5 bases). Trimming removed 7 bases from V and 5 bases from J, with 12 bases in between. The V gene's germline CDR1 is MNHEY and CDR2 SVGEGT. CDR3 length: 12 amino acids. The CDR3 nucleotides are TGTGCCAGCACCTTGACAGTCCACGAGCAGTACTTC. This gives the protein CASTLTVHEQYF.

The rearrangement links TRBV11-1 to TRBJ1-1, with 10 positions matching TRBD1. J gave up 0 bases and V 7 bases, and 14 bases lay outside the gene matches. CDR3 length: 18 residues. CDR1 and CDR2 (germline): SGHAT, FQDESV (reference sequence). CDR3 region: CASNYSAGTGAVNTEAFF. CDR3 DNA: TGTGCCAGCAACTATTCGGCCGGGACAGGGGCGGTGAACACTGAAGCTTTCTTT.

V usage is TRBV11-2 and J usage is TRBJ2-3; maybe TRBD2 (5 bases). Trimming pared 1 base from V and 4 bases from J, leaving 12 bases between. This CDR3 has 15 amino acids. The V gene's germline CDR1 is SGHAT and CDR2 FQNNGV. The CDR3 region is CASSLALGSADTQYF. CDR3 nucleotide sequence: TGTGCCAGCAGCTTAGCACTAGGGTCGGCAGATACGCAGTATTTT.

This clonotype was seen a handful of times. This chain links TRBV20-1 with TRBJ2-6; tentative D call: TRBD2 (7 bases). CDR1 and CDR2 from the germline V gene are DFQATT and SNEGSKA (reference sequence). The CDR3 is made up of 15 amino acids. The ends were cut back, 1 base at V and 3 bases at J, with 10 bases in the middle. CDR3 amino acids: CSARAGGGGANVLTF. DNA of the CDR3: TGCAGTGCTAGAGCGGGGGGCGGTGGGGCCAACGTCCTGACTTTC.

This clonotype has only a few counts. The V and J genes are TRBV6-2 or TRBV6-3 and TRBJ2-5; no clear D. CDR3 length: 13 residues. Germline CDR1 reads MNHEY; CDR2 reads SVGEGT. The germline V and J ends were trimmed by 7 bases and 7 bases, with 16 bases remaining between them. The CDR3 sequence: CASNTPPYRTQYF. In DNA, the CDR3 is TGTGCCAGCAATACTCCGCCCTATCGGACCCAGTACTTC.